This passage covers 13 T cell receptor beta chains from one sample sequenced in a study of metastatic and nonmetastatic thyroid tumors. TCRdb reassembled clones from the PCR reads with MiXCR. Here the sample spans tens of thousands of clones, roughly 29% being singletons. Patients had received no treatment of any kind before thyroid surgery. Specimen: blood. These receptors all come from a female donor with papillary thyroid cancer or a benign thyroid nodule (not recorded which). Some clones in this sample may be carry-over from other donors' samples.

In this sample, this clone is medium-sized (0.01 to 0.1%). The J gene is TRBJ2-3, the V gene TRBV6-1; 14 nucleotides match TRBD2. This CDR3 region has 15 residues. Germline CDR1 is MNHNS and CDR2 is SASEGT. With V trimmed by 6 bases and J by 6 bases, 5 bases remained unmatched. CDR3 sequence (DNA): TGTGCCAGCAGCCTCGGACTAGCGGGAGGTGATACGCAGTATTTT. Residues: CASSLGLAGGDTQYF.

Only a few counts were recorded for this clone. The chain is built from TRBV19 and TRBJ2-2; D gene unclear. The germline CDR1 and CDR2 sequences are LNHDA and SQIVND (reference sequence). V lost 4 bases to trimming and J lost 0 bases, with 9 bases between them. The CDR3 consists of 15 residues. The CDR3 region has the DNA TGTGCCAGTAGTAAAACAAGTGCGAACACCGGGGAGCTGTTTTTT. Protein sequence: CASSKTSANTGELFF.

This clone has just a few counts. The V call is TRBV5-1, the J call TRBJ2-2, with TRBD2 as a possible D gene (5 bases). With 4 bases removed from V and 4 bases from J, the gap between germline ends came to 11 bases. Per germline, CDR1 SGHRS and CDR2 YFSETQ. The length of the CDR3 is 14 residues. The CDR3 protein is CASSLSGITGELFF. The CDR3 nucleotides read TGCGCCAGCAGCCTCTCCGGGATCACCGGGGAGCTGTTTTTT.

This clone came up a few times. The chain is built from TRBV12-5 and TRBJ2-1, with TRBD1 as a possible D gene (5 bases). Germline CDR1 reads LGHNT; CDR2 reads FRNRAP. Between the trimmed V and J ends, which lost 7 bases and 0 bases, there was a span of 13 bases. The CDR3 is 15 amino acids. The CDR3 DNA is TGTGCTAGTGCTATCGACAGAGGCTCCTACAATGAGCAGTTCTTC. This sequence encodes CASAIDRGSYNEQFF.

This clone came up once. Possible read error: a much larger clone is one base away. This chain connects TRBV3-1 to TRBJ2-1; possibly TRBD2 for D (6 bases). CDR3 size: 15 residues. With 7 bases removed from V and 3 bases from J, the gap between germline ends came to 16 bases. Germline V lookup: CDR1 LGHDT, CDR2 YNNKEL (reference sequence). CDR3 sequence reads: CASIKDGGGYNEQFF. DNA for the CDR3: TGTGCCAGCATCAAGGACGGGGGAGGCTACAATGAGCAGTTCTTC.

V usage is TRBV25-1 and J usage is TRBJ2-2; D gene unclear. This CDR3 contains 13 residues. Germline CDR1 is MGHDK and CDR2 is SYGVNS. Trimming stripped 3 bases from V and 4 bases from J, with 6 bases between. The CDR3 region is CASSDRFTGELFF. Here the CDR3 DNA reads TGTGCCAGCAGTGACAGGTTCACCGGGGAGCTGTTTTTT. Looking up the rest from reference TRBV25-1 and TRBJ2-2 gives the full variable domain: EADIYQTPRYLVIGTGKKITLECSQTMGHDKMYWYQQDPGMELHLIHYSYGVNSTEKGDLSSESTVSRIRTEHFPLTLESARPSHTSQYLCASSDRFTGELFFGEGSRLTVL.

This clone was seen repeatedly, ten times or more. One end of the junction is discordant with germline, which a read error may explain. This chain links TRBV20-1 with TRBJ2-3; tentatively, D is TRBD1 (7 bases). In germline, CDR1 is DFQATT, CDR2 SNEGSKA (reference sequence). The CDR3 is 17 residues long. The CDR3 bases are TGCAGTGCTGGAGACAGGGTAAAAGGGTGGGAGGCAGATACGCAGTATTTT. Amino acid sequence: CSAGDRVKGWEADTQYF.

V usage is TRBV19 and J usage is TRBJ2-7; 9 nucleotides match TRBD2. The length of the CDR3 is 15 residues. After removal of 5 bases from V and 2 bases from J, the junction contained 7 bases not matched to a gene. Germline V lookup: CDR1 LNHDA, CDR2 SQIVND (reference sequence). The CDR3 nucleotides are TGTGCCAGTAGTGACATCGGCGGGAGGGCCTACGAGCAGTACTTC. It specifies CASSDIGGRAYEQYF.

This clone was seen more than once but under ten times. The gene calls are TRBV25-1 and TRBJ2-3; 9 bases agree with TRBD2. Germline V gene sequence: CDR1 MGHDK, CDR2 SYGVNS. Trimming removed 6 bases from V and 3 bases from J; junction bases left unmatched: 7. The CDR3 extends over 15 amino acids. The CDR3 spells CASRSSGRNTDTQYF. In nucleotides, the CDR3 is TGTGCCAGCAGGTCCAGCGGGAGGAATACAGATACGCAGTATTTT.

This clone has just a few counts. This chain links TRBV6-1 with TRBJ1-3; perhaps TRBD1 as D (6 bases). Germline assignment: CDR1 MNHNS and CDR2 SASEGT. The CDR3 totals 15 residues. The V gene lost 6 bases and the J gene lost 3 bases, with 15 bases spanning the gap. In DNA form, the CDR3 reads TGTGCCAGCAGGAGAAATGGACAGCTTGGAAACACCATATATTTT. Amino acid sequence: CASRRNGQLGNTIYF.

This chain links TRBV6-4 with TRBJ2-2; D gene uncertain. Germline V lookup: CDR1 MRHNA, CDR2 SNTAGT. The CDR3 consists of 14 residues. The V gene lost 8 bases and the J gene lost 4 bases, with 14 bases spanning the gap. The CDR3 loop is CASEVDWGTGELFF. CDR3 nucleotide sequence: TGTGCCAGCGAAGTCGATTGGGGCACCGGGGAGCTGTTTTTT.

In nucleotides, the CDR3 is TGTGCCAGCAGTGCCATGGGGGAGACCCAGTACTTC. It is translated as CASSAMGETQYF. The chain has TRBV27 and TRBJ2-5; no definite D call. The V end was cut by 5 bases, the J end by 5 bases, with 9 bases between. The CDR3 loop spans 12 amino acids. Germline assignment: CDR1 MNHEY and CDR2 SMNVEV (reference sequence).

This clone was found a few times. The gene calls are TRBV6-1 and TRBJ1-3; TRBD1 is a possible D gene (5 bases). From germline, CDR1 is MNHNS and CDR2 SASEGT. The CDR3 loop spans 15 amino acids. The V end lost 6 bases, the J end lost 2 bases, and 14 bases lay between the germline ends. CDR3: CASRGGEVPGNTIYF. CDR3 bases: TGTGCCAGCAGGGGGGGGGAAGTCCCTGGAAACACCATATATTTT.